This is a list of T cell receptor beta chains from one sample in a study of T-cell memory formation after mild COVID-19. From the 5' RACE reads, TCRdb called clonotypes with MiXCR, one entry per CDR3 protein. The top ten clones hold around a fifth of a sample with about 430,000 distinct CDR3 sequences, approximately 19% of them seen once. The source material was PBMCs or a T cell subset sorted from them (not recorded which). These receptors all come from a man between 18 and 29 years old who had mild COVID-19 (a few samples of this study predate the infection). Cell type and time point are not known. CDR3s include the opening cysteine and the closing phenylalanine or tryptophan. The D gene is left open where the match is weak. Expanded clones are given a class, and other clones once, few, many or no size at all.

j_gene	v_gene	abundance	d_gene	CDR3aa	CDR3nt
TRBJ2-5	TRBV27	.	.	CASSFVLGETQYF	TGTGCCAGCAGTTTTGTCCTCGGAGAGACCCAGTACTTC
TRBJ2-5	TRBV4-3	few	TRBD1	CASSQGQGLETQYF	TGCGCCAGCAGCCAGGGACAGGGCCTGGAGACCCAGTACTTC
TRBJ1-3	TRBV7-8	few	.	CASSPRRPNSGNTIYF	TGTGCCAGCAGCCCCCGCCGGCCAAACTCTGGAAACACCATATATTTT
TRBJ1-4	TRBV4-1	few	TRBD1	CASSQSTGGQGIGKLFF	TGCGCCAGCAGCCAATCGACCGGCGGACAGGGTATCGGAAAACTGTTTTTT
TRBJ2-5	TRBV20-1	few	.	CSARVSASVRETQYF	TGCAGTGCTAGAGTGTCGGCTAGCGTACGGGAGACCCAGTACTTC
TRBJ1-5	TRBV12-3/TRBV12-4	.	TRBD1	CASSSDRLDQPQHF	TGTGCCAGCAGTTCGGACAGGCTCGATCAGCCCCAGCATTTT
TRBJ1-4	TRBV7-9	many	.	CASSSPPPAPMQAATNEKLFF	TGTGCCAGCAGCTCGCCGCCCCCCGCTCCAATGCAGGCTGCAACTAATGAAAAACTGTTTTTT
TRBJ1-2	TRBV28	few	.	CASSFAGTNYGYTF	TGTGCCAGCAGTTTCGCAGGGACCAACTATGGCTACACCTTC
TRBJ1-2	TRBV6-2/TRBV6-3	.	.	CASTKGSRYGYTF	TGTGCCAGCACCAAGGGGTCCCGCTATGGCTACACCTTC
TRBJ2-5	TRBV4-2	medium-sized	TRBD2	CASSQTGTSGGETQYF	TGTGCCAGCAGCCAAACCGGGACTAGCGGGGGGGAGACCCAGTACTTC
TRBJ1-4	TRBV7-2	.	TRBD1	CASSLPTGDNEKLFF	TGTGCCAGCAGCTTACCGACAGGGGATAATGAAAAACTGTTTTTT
TRBJ2-2	TRBV7-9	.	TRBD1	CASSATGTGRNTGELFF	TGTGCCAGCAGCGCCACCGGGACAGGGAGGAACACCGGGGAGCTGTTTTTT
TRBJ2-5	TRBV6-2/TRBV6-3	few	.	CASSYVQVQETQYF	TGTGCCAGCAGTTACGTCCAGGTTCAAGAGACCCAGTACTTC
TRBJ2-1	TRBV28	.	.	CASSPPPVSYNEQFF	TGTGCCAGCAGTCCACCGCCAGTCTCCTACAATGAGCAGTTCTTC
TRBJ2-1	TRBV15	.	TRBD2	CATSRDLAEYNEQFF	TGTGCCACCAGCAGAGATCTAGCGGAGTACAATGAGCAGTTCTTC
TRBJ2-3	TRBV27	once	TRBD2	CASSLSVDGGADTQYF	TGTGCCAGCAGTTTATCGGTGGACGGGGGGGCAGATACGCAGTATTTT
TRBJ1-5	TRBV27	.	.	CASSLYSGHQPQHF	TGTGCCAGCAGTTTATATTCTGGTCATCAGCCCCAGCATTTT
TRBJ2-3	TRBV20-1	.	.	CSSSQSSTDTQYF	TGCAGTTCTAGTCAGTCTAGCACAGATACGCAGTATTTT
TRBJ1-6	TRBV27	few	.	CASSLETRHSPLHF	TGTGCCAGCAGTTTGGAGACAAGACATTCACCCCTCCACTTT
TRBJ2-3	TRBV7-2	.	TRBD2	CASASGATGVNTQYF	TGTGCCAGCGCTAGCGGGGCTACGGGGGTAAATACGCAGTATTTT
TRBJ2-7	TRBV6-2/TRBV6-3	.	TRBD1	CASSGDSGIHEQYF	TGTGCCAGCAGTGGGGACAGTGGGATCCACGAGCAGTACTTC
TRBJ2-7	TRBV20-1	few	.	CSARDYLAGVHEQYF	TGCAGTGCTAGAGATTACCTCGCTGGGGTTCACGAGCAGTACTTC
TRBJ1-6	TRBV7-3	few	.	CASSSNYNSPLHF	TGTGCCAGCAGCTCGAACTATAATTCACCCCTCCACTTT
TRBJ1-2	TRBV5-4	.	.	CASSLGVAQPGGYTF	TGTGCCAGCAGCCTGGGGGTAGCACAGCCGGGGGGCTACACCTTC
TRBJ1-4	TRBV5-5	few	.	CASSLAGQKEEKLFF	TGTGCCAGCAGCTTGGCCGGACAGAAAGAGGAAAAACTGTTTTTT
TRBJ2-3	TRBV21-1	few	.	CASSKGRGPSTDTQYF	TGTGCCAGCAGCAAAGGTCGCGGGCCCAGCACAGATACGCAGTATTTT
TRBJ2-3	TRBV12-3/TRBV12-4	few	.	CASKLALNRPDTQYF	TGTGCCAGCAAATTGGCCCTAAATCGCCCAGATACGCAGTATTTT
TRBJ2-1	TRBV7-2	.	.	CASSSYQTTPLLF	TGTGCCAGCAGCTCCTATCAGACTACCCCCTTACTCTTC
TRBJ2-2	TRBV5-1	.	TRBD2	CASSLLAQSTGELFF	TGCGCCAGCAGCCTACTAGCGCAGAGCACCGGGGAGCTGTTTTTT